This T cell receptor beta chain comes out of a study of CD8+CD57+ T cells in acquired aplastic anemia. The overall study: DNA recovered from sorted CD4+ and CD8+ cells had a mean of approximately 3 ug.

Study-wide points: Patients versus controls showed no significant CD8+ Simpson's diversity difference. The number of CD8+ CDR3 sequences shared by patients and controls was around 30.

Genomic DNA served as template for TCR beta VDJ and CDR3 profiling. TCRdb re-called the reads with MiXCR, one entry per CDR3 protein. In the table there are 130,000 or so distinct CDR3 sequences, less than 45% of which are singletons. With regard to this clonotype: What it recognizes is unknown.

The CDR3 is 14 amino acids. V lost 8 bases and J lost 5; bases outside the gene matches: 8. Germline values: CDR1 LNHDA, CDR2 SQIVND (reference sequence). This receptor was obtained from a human donor in good health, serving as a control. The material sequenced was sorted CD4+, CD8+, or CD8+CD57+ T cells (not recorded which) from PBMCs. This sequence joins TRBV19 and TRBJ1-5, with TRBD1 identical over 8 bases. This chain's CDR3 is CASQRTGHHQPQHF. In DNA, the CDR3 is TGTGCCAGTCAAAGGACAGGGCATCATCAGCCCCAGCATTTT.